The source of this T cell receptor beta chain is a study of patients and donors after allogeneic stem cell transplantation. The ends lost 2 bases at V and 7 bases at J; junction bases unmatched: 7. The CDR3 sequence is 13 residues long. CDR1 is SQVTM, CDR2 ANQGSEA, per germline. This clonotype has more than one count but fewer than ten. TCRdb called the RT-PCR reads again in MiXCR, with one record for every CDR3 protein. The table includes 150,000 to 200,000 distinct CDR3 sequences, roughly 24% detected once. V is TRBV29-1 and J is TRBJ1-2; 7 bases match TRBD1. The specimen was blood, either unsorted or a sorted T cell fraction (not recorded which). The clonotype comes from a human donor who was either an allogeneic HSCT recipient or a stem cell or donor lymphocyte infusion donor (not recorded which). It is not recorded whose cells these are; they may come from a transplant donor. Here the CDR3 reads CSVERQGEGGYTF. The CDR3 DNA reads as TGCAGCGTTGAACGGCAGGGGGAGGGTGGCTACACCTTC.